There are a few counts of the clone carrying this TCR beta chain. The data derive from a study of blood T cells in healthy people across ages. A second PCR of roughly 7 to 11 cycles used a sample-barcoded 5' primer and a J-beta primer mix. TCRdb recomputed calls from the 5' RACE reads with MiXCR, one row per CDR3 protein. The table shows around 620,000 distinct CDR3 sequences, with 27% occurring only once. The sample was blood. The TCR comes from a woman aged 70-85 years in good health.

The CDR3 reads CASSPQAVRSGANVLTF. The DNA for the CDR3 is TGTGCCAGCAGCCCCCAAGCGGTACGCTCTGGGGCCAACGTCCTGACTTTC. The chain has TRBV9 and TRBJ2-6; maybe TRBD2 (5 bases). The CDR3 is 17 residues long. Germline CDR1 SGDLS, CDR2 YYNGEE. The V gene lost 4 bases and the J gene lost 0 bases, with 14 bases spanning the gap.